These T cell receptor beta chains were read from a single sample in a study of cytomegalovirus exposure and HLA in healthy donors. Some clones are missing from TCRdb's copy, which holds only in-frame ones; the method was immunoSEQ multiplex PCR. Its clone listing holds 100,000 or so clones. Input material: PBMCs. These receptors all come from a man aged 50-60 years in good health and CMV-seronegative. CDR3s include the opening cysteine and the closing phenylalanine or tryptophan. D genes are given only for firm matches.

d_call,v_call,j_call,cdr3_aa
NA,TRBV27,TRBJ1-4,CASSPDSPGEKLFF
TRBD1,TRBV4-1,TRBJ2-7,CASSQVQGAREQYF
NA,TRBV6-5,TRBJ2-1,CASKRDSYNEQFF
TRBD1,TRBV4-2,TRBJ1-2,CASSQASGQENGYTF
TRBD2,TRBV29-1,TRBJ2-1,CSAPEGLAGKYNEQFF
TRBD1,TRBV4-3,NA,CASSPDRGSYEQYF
TRBD1,TRBV6-1,TRBJ1-5,CASRPTGGDQPQHF
NA,TRBV7-7,TRBJ2-5,CASSPGGNHGDQYF
TRBD1,TRBV5-1,NA,CASSLTGGVYEQYF
NA,TRBV5-8,TRBJ2-1,CASLVGANEQFF
TRBD1,TRBV5-6,TRBJ2-7,CASSLVGTGVDEQYF
NA,TRBV7-2,TRBJ1-4,CASSPRLVDEKLFF
NA,TRBV19,TRBJ2-7,CASSIDGGSYEQYF
NA,TRBV7-2,TRBJ1-5,CASSLGRASNQPQHF
NA,TRBV7-9,TRBJ1-5,CASSSSGNQPQHF
NA,TRBV11-3,TRBJ2-7,CASSTRLGPTYEQYF
NA,TRBV6-5,TRBJ2-7,CASSYKQTSYEQYF
TRBD1,TRBV5-6,TRBJ1-1,CASSRLDRVRTEAFF
TRBD1,TRBV7-9,TRBJ2-7,CASSPGQASYEQYF
TRBD2,TRBV30,TRBJ2-1,CAWRLAGGLGEQFF
NA,TRBV30,TRBJ2-7,CAWRSNSEQYF
TRBD2,TRBV4-1,TRBJ2-7,CASSQVQAGGYEQYF
TRBD1,TRBV19,TRBJ1-5,CASSISAAGTGSQPQHF
TRBD2,TRBV30,NA,CAWALGGGTYEQYF
NA,TRBV5-4,TRBJ1-1,CASSLIGGRTEAFF
NA,TRBV25-1,TRBJ2-3,CASSEGSYTDTQYF
TRBD1,TRBV6-1,TRBJ1-6,CASSARDSANSNSPLHF
NA,TRBV25-1,TRBJ2-7,CASSRGYEQYF
NA,TRBV9,TRBJ1-1,CASSVVDGGVAEAFF
NA,TRBV5-1,TRBJ2-4,CASSLGAGSAKNIQYF
NA,TRBV5-1,TRBJ2-7,CASSYQGESSYEQYF
NA,TRBV5-1,TRBJ2-3,CASSPARGFDTQYF
NA,TRBV5-4,TRBJ1-1,CASSGWAGKNTEAFF
NA,TRBV6-6,TRBJ2-2,CASRESTGELFF
NA,TRBV6-5,TRBJ2-7,CASRNSGTYEQYF
NA,TRBV29-1,TRBJ1-1,CSVGEQVWEAFF
TRBD1,TRBV6-5,TRBJ1-4,CASSRTGVEKLFF
NA,TRBV9,TRBJ1-1,CASSVAPGVNTEAFF
NA,TRBV2,TRBJ2-5,CASSLWTSQETQYF
NA,TRBV5-5,TRBJ1-2,CASSHLNYGYTF
NA,TRBV7-3,TRBJ2-1,CASSLQGAGYNEQFF
NA,TRBV5-4,TRBJ2-7,CASSRLGGSYEQYF
NA,TRBV19,TRBJ2-2,CASSTGSGELFF
NA,TRBV20-1,TRBJ2-7,CSASRGYEQYF
NA,TRBV4-3,TRBJ2-6,CASSQGQGRGGANVLTF
NA,TRBV29-1,TRBJ2-5,CSGGGRGTETQYF
TRBD1,TRBV19,TRBJ1-4,CASSIQRGGRGEKLFF
NA,TRBV7-9,TRBJ1-2,CASSPGLIYGYTF
TRBD2,TRBV5-1,TRBJ2-5,CASSLLAGHETQYF
TRBD1,TRBV11-3,TRBJ2-5,CASSLVGTGGRETQYF
NA,TRBV6-6,TRBJ1-3,CASTHGGEAGNTIYF